Listed here are 6 T cell receptor beta chains from one sample, sequenced in a study of identical twins. Each CDR3 protein is one row after TCRdb ran MiXCR on the 5' RACE reads. The data hold roughly 490,000 distinct CDR3 sequences, with 13% to 15% observed a single time. These sequences were also reported in another study, on yellow fever vaccine responses in identical twins.

Sequenced material: CD4+ T cells sorted from blood. The receptors stem from a woman aged 18-29 years in good health.

V usage is TRBV7-8 and J usage is TRBJ2-7; TRBD1 is a possible D gene (6 bases). Trimming stripped 1 base from V and 2 bases from J, with 12 bases between. CDR3 size: 15 residues. Germline-derived CDR1 and CDR2 are SGHVS and FQNEAQ. CDR3 DNA: TGTGCCAGCAGCTTAGGGCCCGGGACACCCTACGAGCAGTACTTC. Translating it yields CASSLGPGTPYEQYF. The full variable domain, in which reference TRBV7-8 and TRBJ2-7 provide the parts outside the CDR3, is GAGVSQSPRYKVAKRGQDVALRCDPISGHVSLFWYQQALGQGPEFLTYFQNEAQLDKSGLPSDRFFAERPEGSVSTLKIQRTQQEDSAVYLCASSLGPGTPYEQYFGPGTRLTVT.

This clonotype was seen ten or more times. The V and J genes are TRBV12-3 or TRBV12-4 and TRBJ2-3; D is perhaps TRBD2 (5 bases). The V end was cut by 5 bases, the J end by 8 bases, with 17 bases between. The CDR3 length is 14 residues. Written as DNA, the CDR3 is TGTGCCAGCAGTCTATCGGACGGAGGCGGTACGCAGTATTTT. Protein sequence: CASSLSDGGGTQYF.

V gene TRBV6-1 combines with J gene TRBJ2-7; D gene unclear. The CDR3 contains 14 residues. The germline V and J ends were trimmed by 6 bases and 2 bases, with 14 bases remaining between them. Germline-derived CDR1 and CDR2 are MNHNS and SASEGT. The CDR3 here is CASRTGMNPYEQYF. CDR3 DNA sequence: TGTGCCAGCAGGACCGGAATGAACCCCTACGAGCAGTACTTC.

V usage is TRBV9 and J usage is TRBJ2-7; tentatively, D is TRBD1 (6 bases). V lost 3 bases, J lost 1 base, and 17 bases lay in between. Germline V gene data show CDR1 as SGDLS and CDR2 as YYNGEE. This CDR3 has 16 amino acids. The CDR3 DNA is TGTGCCAGCAGCGGAGGTGCCGGGACATCTTCCTACGAGCAGTACTTC. It specifies CASSGGAGTSSYEQYF.

This clonotype was recorded many times. The CDR3 sequence is CSASPGRRNTQYF. The CDR3 coding sequence is TGCAGTGCCTCCCCGGGGAGGCGGAATACGCAGTATTTT. The J gene is TRBJ2-3, the V gene TRBV20-1, with a possible D match to TRBD2 (6 bases). The CDR3 is 13 amino acids. Germline V gives CDR1 DFQATT, CDR2 SNEGSKA (reference sequence). Trimming removed 6 bases at V and 7 bases at J, with 17 bases between.

This clonotype has a handful of counts. The chain recombines TRBV18 with TRBJ1-1; D remains ambiguous. Germline CDR1 and CDR2: KGHSH and LQKENI. Trimming left V 6 bases short and J 1 base short, with 12 bases between. This CDR3 comprises 14 residues. The CDR3 sequence: CASSYGGPNTEAFF. CDR3 nucleotide sequence: TGTGCCAGCTCGTACGGAGGGCCGAACACTGAAGCTTTCTTT.